This T cell receptor (beta chain) was sequenced for a study of blood T cell repertoires in COVID-19. Concerning this clone: The sample carries other DNA sequences with the same CDR3.

Sequenced by immunoSEQ multiplex PCR; TCRdb stores in-frame clones only, minus some. The table lists under 300,000 clones, around nine tenths of them singletons, with 1.5% to 2% in the top ten. V shed 6 bases and J 7 bases; nucleotides not matched to a gene: 5. CDR1 is KGHSH, CDR2 LQKENI, per germline. The CDR3 contains 13 residues. This sequence was found in a young woman who had recovered from COVID-19. This chain uses TRBV18 with TRBJ1-5; 8 bases align to TRBD1. Sequencing was performed on PBMCs or T cells enriched from blood (not recorded which). The CDR3 coding sequence is TGTGCCAGCTCGCCTGACAGGGGCCAGCCCCAGCATTTT. Translated: CASSPDRGQPQHF. The whole variable domain, remainder taken from reference TRBV18 and TRBJ1-5, is NAGVMQNPRHLVRRRGQEARLRCSPMKGHSHVYWYRQLPEEGLKFMVYLQKENIIDESGMPKERFSAEFPKEGPSILRIQQVVRGDSAAYFCASSPDRGQPQHFGDGTRLSIL.